A selection of T cell receptor beta chains follows, all from one sample in a study of blood T cell repertoires in COVID-19. Some clones are missing from TCRdb's copy, which holds only in-frame ones; the method was immunoSEQ multiplex PCR. The repertoire consists of some 190,000 clones, with around 85% occurring once and the leading ten covering roughly 9.8%. The sequenced material came from peripheral blood. These receptors were collected from a human donor with active or convalescent COVID-19. The donor label of this sample is uncertain. The CDR3 runs from the conserved cysteine through the conserved F or W. The D gene is left open where the match is weak. Clone size is not always given. Where it is, it says once, few, many or a class for expanded clones.

D	size	V	J	DNA	CDR3
TRBD2	few	TRBV7-3	TRBJ2-1	TGTGCCAGCAGCTTGGGACTACCTGGGCCCAATGAGCAGTTCTTC	CASSLGLPGPNEQFF
TRBD1	NA	TRBV12-3/TRBV12-4	TRBJ2-7	TGTGCCAGCACGCTACAGGGGGCCGAGCAGTACTTC	CASTLQGAEQYF
TRBD1	once	TRBV7-3	TRBJ2-1	TGTGCCAGCAGCCCCGCACAGGGGGTGTACAATGAGCAGTTCTTC	CASSPAQGVYNEQFF
NA	NA	TRBV3-1/TRBV3-2	TRBJ1-2	TGTGCCAGCAGCCAGTCGGGGGGGGCTGGTGGCTACACCTTC	CASSQSGGAGGYTF
NA	NA	TRBV5-4	TRBJ1-6	TGTGCCAGCAGCCCGGGACAAGTAAATTCACCCCTCCACTTT	CASSPGQVNSPLHF
TRBD1	NA	TRBV18	TRBJ2-4	TGTGCCAGCTCACCTCGACAGGGGCAATTAGCCAAAAACATTCAGTACTTC	CASSPRQGQLAKNIQYF
NA	once	TRBV3-1/TRBV3-2	TRBJ1-1	TGTGCCAGCAGCCTGACGGGGGGGAACACTGAAGCTTTCTTT	CASSLTGGNTEAFF
NA	NA	TRBV4-1	TRBJ2-3	TGCGCCAGCAGCCCAATCGGAGGTTCGAGCACAGATACGCAGTATTTT	CASSPIGGSSTDTQYF
NA	NA	TRBV9	TRBJ1-1	TGTGCCAGCAGCGTAGATGGGGGCCAGATCGAAGCTTTCTTT	CASSVDGGQIEAFF
NA	NA	TRBV7-6	TRBJ1-4	TGTGCCAGCAGCTTACAGGATAATGAAAAACTGTTTTTT	CASSLQDNEKLFF
NA	NA	TRBV20-1	TRBJ1-4	TGCAGTGCTTTACACGAAAAACTGTTTTTT	CSALHEKLFF
TRBD1	NA	TRBV7-8	TRBJ1-2	TGTGCCAGCAGCTTTGGGACAGGAGACCCACTCTATGGCTACACCTTC	CASSFGTGDPLYGYTF
NA	NA	TRBV28	TRBJ1-6	TGTGCCAGCAGCCAGGGTAATAATTCACCCCTCCACTTT	CASSQGNNSPLHF
NA	NA	TRBV19	TRBJ2-5	TGTGCCAGTACAGGGAGGTCGTTGGAGACCCAGTACTTC	CASTGRSLETQYF
NA	NA	TRBV6-5	TRBJ1-1	TGTGCCACCTCAGGGGTTAGGGCTGAAGCTTTCTTT	CATSGVRAEAFF
NA	NA	TRBV5-4	TRBJ2-5	TGTGCCAGCAGCTCTCCTTTAGGGGGGGGAGAGACCCAGTACTTC	CASSSPLGGGETQYF
TRBD1	NA	TRBV5-6	TRBJ1-2	TGTGCCAGCAGAACAGGGGGCGCTTTGTACCATGACACCTTC	CASRTGGALYHDTF
NA	NA	TRBV27	TRBJ1-1	TGTGCCAGCAGCCCGTTTCCCAACACTGAAGCTTTCTTT	CASSPFPNTEAFF
TRBD1	NA	TRBV28	TRBJ1-5	TGTGCCAGCAGTCCGTGGGACAGGGGGCTTAGCAATCAGCCCCAGCATTTT	CASSPWDRGLSNQPQHF
TRBD1	medium-sized	TRBV11-3	TRBJ1-2	TGTGCCAGCAGCTTATCGGCAGGGGGCTATGGCTACACCTTC	CASSLSAGGYGYTF
TRBD1	once	TRBV5-4	TRBJ2-7	TGTGCCAGCAGCTTGGCCGATGGACTCGGGACAGGGAATCAGCAGTACTTC	CASSLADGLGTGNQQYF
TRBD2	NA	TRBV3-1/TRBV3-2	TRBJ2-3	TGTGCCAGCAGCCAAGATTCCGCGGCGGGGGGCCTTACTAGCACAGATACGCAGTATTTT	CASSQDSAAGGLTSTDTQYF
NA	NA	TRBV14	TRBJ2-1	TGTGCCAGCAGCCAACTGGGGACAAACAATGAGCAGTTCTTC	CASSQLGTNNEQFF
TRBD2	NA	TRBV3-1/TRBV3-2	TRBJ2-7	TGTGCCAGCAGCCAAGTGGGGGAGGGCGAGCAGTACTTC	CASSQVGEGEQYF
NA	few	TRBV7-4	TRBJ2-7	TGTGCCAGCACCTCGTTAATCTACGAGCAGTACTTC	CASTSLIYEQYF
NA	NA	TRBV6-5	TRBJ2-7	TGTGCCAGCAGTTACTCGTTCGGGTTTGGCTACGAGCAGTACTTC	CASSYSFGFGYEQYF
NA	NA	TRBV15	TRBJ1-1	TGTGCCACCAGCAGCCCGGTGTACGGGGTAGCTTTCTTT	CATSSPVYGVAFF
TRBD1	NA	TRBV19	TRBJ2-7	TGTGCCAGAATCCCCCACAGGGGGGAGTACGAGCAGTACTTC	CARIPHRGEYEQYF
TRBD2	NA	TRBV9	TRBJ2-2	TGTGCCAGCACCAAGACCGGGAGGGCCCCCGGGGAGCTGTTTTTT	CASTKTGRAPGELFF
TRBD1	NA	TRBV10-2	TRBJ2-7	TGCGCCAGCAGTGAGTCGGGGACAGGGCAGGAGCAGTACTTC	CASSESGTGQEQYF
NA	once	TRBV6-1	TRBJ2-7	TGTGCCAGCAGTGAAGCAGGAGACTTATACGAGCAGTACTTC	CASSEAGDLYEQYF